One sample yielded the 19 T cell receptor beta chains listed below, sequenced in a study of blood T cell repertoires in COVID-19. Profiling relied on immunoSEQ multiplex PCR, and the TCRdb table lists in-frame clones only, not all of them. Of 55,000 to 80,000 clones listed, roughly 92% are singletons. The sample taken for sequencing was peripheral blood. These receptors were taken from a human donor in a cohort sampled during active COVID-19.

This chain connects TRBV15 to TRBJ2-7; 8 bases agree with TRBD1. With 4 bases clipped from V and 5 bases from J, the junction kept 4 bases outside the gene matches. Per the germline V gene, CDR1 is LNHNV and CDR2 is YYDKDF (reference sequence). The CDR3 totals 13 residues. The CDR3 sequence: CATSTGGKNEQYF. CDR3 coding DNA: TGTGCCACCAGCACAGGGGGCAAGAACGAGCAGTACTTC.

The chain has TRBV7-3 and TRBJ2-3; a possible D gene is TRBD1 (6 bases). Germline V gives CDR1 SGHTA, CDR2 FQGTGA. The CDR3 consists of 14 residues. Trimming took 5 bases from V and 4 from J, leaving 13 bases between them. The CDR3 DNA reads as TGTGCCAGCAGCCCGGGACACGGACCAGATACGCAGTATTTT. Protein: CASSPGHGPDTQYF. The entire variable domain, with the rest obtained from reference TRBV7-3 and TRBJ2-3, is as follows: GAGVSQTPSNKVTEKGKYVELRCDPISGHTALYWYRQSLGQGPEFLIYFQGTGAADDSGLPNDRFFAVRPEGSVSTLKIQRTERGDSAVYLCASSPGHGPDTQYFGPGTRLTVL.

This chain uses TRBV27 with TRBJ2-7; a weak D match, TRBD1 (6 bases). From germline, CDR1 is MNHEY and CDR2 SMNVEV (reference sequence). V was cut by 1 base and J by 4 bases, with 11 bases left in between. This CDR3 has 14 amino acids. DNA for the CDR3: TGTGCCAGCAGTTTATGGCAGGGGTCATACGAGCAGTACTTC. Protein product: CASSLWQGSYEQYF.

The chain uses TRBV12-3 or TRBV12-4 and TRBJ1-1; no clear D gene. Trimming removed 3 bases at V and 8 bases at J, with 10 bases between. This CDR3 is built from 12 residues. The CDR3 coding sequence is TGTGCCAGCAGTTTTCTCCCTAGCGAAGCTTTCTTT. Translated: CASSFLPSEAFF.

The chain recombines TRBV7-2 with TRBJ1-4; D gene uncertain. CDR3 length equals 15 residues. V dropped 1 base and J dropped 5 bases, with 11 bases sitting between them. Looked up from germline, CDR1 is SGHTA and CDR2 is FQGNSA. The CDR3 reads CASSLDGVRNEKLFF. The CDR3 DNA follows: TGTGCCAGCAGCTTAGACGGGGTGAGGAATGAAAAACTGTTTTTT.

Note on this clone: Other DNA variants within this sample encode the same CDR3. This rearrangement joins TRBV7-3 to TRBJ1-1; D possibly corresponds to TRBD1 (5 bases). The CDR3 contains 13 residues. Looked up from germline, CDR1 is SGHTA and CDR2 is FQGTGA. Trimming took 4 bases from V and 2 from J, leaving 8 bases between them. The CDR3 bases are TGTGCCAGCAGCTCGGGGGGTAACACTGAAGCTTTCTTT. Encoded protein: CASSSGGNTEAFF.

V is TRBV9 and J is TRBJ2-2, with D possibly matching TRBD1 (5 bases). From germline, CDR1 is SGDLS and CDR2 YYNGEE. The CDR3 runs 14 residues. Trimming removed 3 bases from V and 4 bases from J, with 10 bases in between. This CDR3 is CASSETVPTGELFF. In DNA form, the CDR3 reads TGTGCCAGCAGCGAGACAGTCCCCACCGGGGAGCTGTTTTTT.

This clone was detected once. The V and J genes are TRBV20-1 and TRBJ2-7; perhaps TRBD1 as D (6 bases). The CDR3 loop spans 11 amino acids. V was cut by 7 bases and J by 2 bases, with 9 bases left in between. Germline lookup yields CDR1 DFQATT and CDR2 SNEGSKA (reference sequence). CDR3 in amino acids: CSGGQTYEQYF. CDR3 DNA: TGCAGTGGGGGGCAGACCTACGAGCAGTACTTC.

This sequence joins TRBV21-1 and TRBJ1-5. TRBV21-1 is an annotated pseudogene. The CDR3 has 16 amino acids. The CDR3 reads CASSNVPADSNQPQHF. The CDR3 DNA reads as TGTGCCAGCAGCAACGTACCGGCGGATAGCAATCAGCCCCAGCATTTT.

This sequence joins TRBV12-5 and TRBJ2-5, with D tentatively TRBD1 (5 bases). There are 11 residues in the CDR3. Germline V CDR1 and CDR2: LGHNT, FRNRAP. V shed 5 bases and J shed 7 bases, with 8 bases lying between them. CDR3 sequence: CASGGAGTQYF. CDR3 sequence (DNA): TGTGCTAGTGGTGGGGCTGGGACCCAGTACTTC.

This clone came up once. The V and J genes are TRBV7-2 and TRBJ1-3; weak D call: TRBD1 (5 bases). Germline CDR1 and CDR2: SGHTA and FQGNSA. V lost 4 bases and J 0 bases, leaving 16 bases between the germline ends. The CDR3 loop spans 17 amino acids. The chain's CDR3 is CASSSRGGTDSGNTIYF. The CDR3 region has the DNA TGTGCCAGCAGCTCCCGTGGCGGGACCGACTCTGGAAACACCATATATTTT.

This chain links TRBV10-3 with TRBJ2-5, with TRBD1 matching 7 bases. V was pared by 11 bases and J by 2 bases, with 8 bases of the junction left unmatched. In germline, CDR1 is ENHRY, CDR2 SYGVKD. The length of the CDR3 is 13 residues. In nucleotides, the CDR3 is TGTGCCGTCCGGGACAGTACGCAAGAGACCCAGTACTTC. Translating it yields CAVRDSTQETQYF.

This chain connects TRBV14 to TRBJ2-3; 13 bases are a match to TRBD2. The CDR3 is 20 residues long. V dropped 6 bases and J dropped 2; count of bases not matched to a gene: 17. Germline V gene lookup returns CDR1 SGHDN and CDR2 FVKESK. The CDR3 region is CASSLRGLAGQSSFTDTQYF. The CDR3 region has the DNA TGTGCCAGCAGTCTCCGGGGACTAGCGGGACAAAGCTCCTTCACAGATACGCAGTATTTT. Complete variable domain (other parts from reference TRBV14 and TRBJ2-3): EAGVTQFPSHSVIEKGQTVTLRCDPISGHDNLYWYRRVMGKEIKFLLHFVKESKQDESGMPNNRFLAERTGGTYSTLKVQPAELEDSGVYFCASSLRGLAGQSSFTDTQYFGPGTRLTVL.

This clone was picked up one time. The chain employs TRBV6-5 and TRBJ1-2; TRBD1 aligns across 9 bases. J was trimmed by 8 bases and V by 6 bases; bases with no gene match: 4. The CDR3 runs 12 residues. Germline V lookup: CDR1 MNHEY, CDR2 SVGAGI. The CDR3 sequence: CASSWTGEGYTF. The CDR3 DNA sequence: TGTGCCAGCAGCTGGACAGGGGAGGGCTACACCTTC.

For the CDR3, the DNA is TGTGCCATCCGTTCTACTTACAATGAGCAGTTCTTC. Its translation is CAIRSTYNEQFF. The V gene is TRBV6-5, the J gene TRBJ2-1; D is unclear. The V end was cut by 10 bases, the J end by 4 bases, with 11 bases between. CDR1 MNHEY and CDR2 SVGAGI come from the germline V gene. The CDR3 runs to 12 residues.

In this sample, this clone turned up a few times. CDR3 loop: CASSHGQYNSPLHF. The CDR3 region has the DNA TGTGCCAGCAGCCATGGACAGTATAATTCACCCCTCCACTTT. The rearrangement uses TRBV3-1 (or the pseudogene TRBV3-2) and TRBJ1-6, with TRBD1 as a possible D gene (6 bases). This CDR3 region has 14 residues. Germline V gene sequence: CDR1 LGHDT, CDR2 YNNKEL (reference sequence). V lost 3 bases and J lost 4, with 7 bases in between.

The V and J genes are TRBV2 and TRBJ2-7; D is uncertain. From germline, CDR1 is SNHLY and CDR2 FYNNEI. The CDR3 loop spans 11 amino acids. Trimming stripped 8 bases from V and 7 bases from J, with 12 bases between. CDR3 in amino acids: CASAPRFEQYF. The CDR3 coding sequence is TGTGCCAGCGCCCCTAGGTTTGAGCAGTACTTC.

The rearrangement uses TRBV5-4 and TRBJ2-1; possibly TRBD2 for D (6 bases). The CDR3 is 13 amino acids. Germline V gene data show CDR1 as SGHNT and CDR2 as YYREEE (reference sequence). V was cut by 2 bases and J by 8 bases, with 11 bases left in between. As DNA, the CDR3 is TGTGCCAGCAGCTTTACCGGAGGGGATGAGCAGTTCTTC. It yields the protein CASSFTGGDEQFF.

This clone was recorded once. V usage is TRBV18 and J usage is TRBJ1-1, with D perhaps matching TRBD1 (6 bases). Deletions cut 4 bases from V and 1 base from J, with 7 bases between. In germline, CDR1 is KGHSH, CDR2 LQKENI. The CDR3 has 13 residues. CDR3 amino acids: CASSQDRNTEAFF. DNA of the CDR3: TGTGCCAGCTCACAGGACAGGAACACTGAAGCTTTCTTT.